The clone carrying this T cell receptor (beta chain) was counted ten times or more. Its antigen is undetermined. Amplification targeted TCR beta CDR3 regions from RNA transcripts. Initially, a first-round RT-PCR of the TCR CDR3 employed the HTBI primer set. TCRdb reprocessed the multiplex PCR reads with MiXCR, giving one entry per CDR3 protein. The profile shows roughly 350,000 distinct CDR3 sequences, approximately 13% of them singletons. The sample belongs to a study of T cells in Graves' hyperthyroidism and ophthalmopathy. Study details: Once the initial diagnosis was made, peripheral blood was obtained before any treatment. Findings of the study overall: Most clonotypes that expanded in the thyroid above 0.001 also showed up in blood.

The CDR3 consists of 13 residues. Deletions cut 2 bases from V and 9 bases from J, with 11 bases between. From germline, CDR1 is MNHEY and CDR2 SVGEGT. Stable Graves' hyperthyroidism meant no ophthalmopathy progression within 18 months. Researchers barred patients who had uncontrolled infection, other autoimmune disease, pregnancy or lactation. The sequencing input was blood. This chain connects TRBV6-2 or TRBV6-3 to TRBJ2-1; maybe TRBD2 (5 bases). This receptor was obtained from a woman aged 25 to 39 with Graves' hyperthyroidism. The CDR3 nucleotides read TGTGCCAGCAGTTACGCACTAGTTGTTGAGCAGTTCTTC. This encodes CASSYALVVEQFF.